This T cell receptor (beta chain) came from a study of early T cells in non-severe SARS-CoV-2 infection. This clonotype has a handful of counts. What it binds is not known. Germline V CDR1 and CDR2: SGHTA, FQGNSA. V gave up 4 bases and J gave up 4 bases, with 9 bases separating them. CDR3 size: 13 residues. Study results and caveats: Using VDJdb, the matching emphasized anti-spike CD8 responses while missing private and CD4 specificities.

TCRdb used MiXCR to reprocess the 5' RACE reads, holding one entry per CDR3 protein. Here the sample spans around 45,000 distinct CDR3 sequences, roughly 7% being singletons. V is TRBV7-2 and J is TRBJ2-3; D gene unclear. The TCR originated in an adult who was a healthcare worker with PCR-confirmed SARS-CoV-2 infection or an uninfected control (not recorded which). Sequencing input: whole blood. The CDR3 here is CASSSRWADTQYF. The CDR3 DNA follows: TGTGCCAGCAGCTCAAGATGGGCAGATACGCAGTATTTT.